One sample yielded the 30 T cell receptor beta chains listed below, sequenced in a study of radiotherapy plus CTLA-4 blockade in lung cancer. Some clones are missing from TCRdb's copy, which holds only in-frame ones; the method was immunoSEQ multiplex PCR. The sample lists 50,000 to 70,000 clones; around 80% were seen once. This sample comprised peripheral blood, obtained from a patient treated with radiotherapy plus ipilimumab. The receptors stem from a human donor with non-small cell lung cancer who had a partial response to radiotherapy plus ipilimumab.

The chain uses TRBV7-9 and TRBJ2-5, with 14 bases aligning to TRBD2. The CDR3 length is 16 residues. V shed 5 bases, J shed 3 bases, and the junction held 5 bases outside the gene matches. Germline V gene lookup returns CDR1 SEHNR and CDR2 FQNEAQ (reference sequence). The CDR3 coding sequence is TGTGCCAGCAGCACCTCGGGACTAGCGGGGGAAGAGACCCAGTACTTC. Its translation: CASSTSGLAGEETQYF.

The J gene is TRBJ1-1, the V gene TRBV27, with D possibly matching TRBD1 (5 bases). V was trimmed by 6 bases and J by 1 base, leaving 15 bases between them. Germline V lookup: CDR1 MNHEY, CDR2 SMNVEV (reference sequence). The CDR3 has 15 amino acids. The CDR3 nucleotides read TGTGCCAGCAGAAAAGCCAGCACAGGGAACACTGAAGCTTTCTTT. Encoded protein: CASRKASTGNTEAFF.

This clone was seen a handful of times. This chain uses TRBV5-6 with TRBJ2-2; D ambiguous. Germline loops: CDR1 SGHDT, CDR2 YYEEEE. The V end was cut by 2 bases, the J end by 6 bases, with 8 bases between. CDR3 length: 13 amino acids. CDR3 protein: CASSLSDPGELFF. The CDR3 DNA is TGTGCCAGCAGCTTAAGCGACCCCGGGGAGCTGTTTTTT.

The sample holds a few counts of this clone. The chain carries TRBV19 and TRBJ1-5; D possibly corresponds to TRBD1 (5 bases). V was cut by 2 bases and J by 1 base, with 9 bases left in between. The CDR3 is 15 amino acids. Germline CDR1 and CDR2: LNHDA and SQIVND (reference sequence). CDR3 bases: TGTGCCAGTAGTATACGCGGGGCCAGCAATCAGCCCCAGCATTTT. This sequence encodes CASSIRGASNQPQHF. The full variable domain, completed using reference TRBV19 and TRBJ1-5, is DGGITQSPKYLFRKEGQNVTLSCEQNLNHDAMYWYRQDPGQGLRLIYYSQIVNDFQKGDIAEGYSVSREKKESFPLTVTSAQKNPTAFYLCASSIRGASNQPQHFGDGTRLSIL.

This chain uses TRBV4-3 with TRBJ2-1; the match to TRBD2 covers 10 bases. With 4 bases clipped from V and 9 bases from J, the junction kept 9 bases outside the gene matches. Germline assignment: CDR1 LGHNA and CDR2 YSLEER. The CDR3 is 15 residues long. The CDR3 loop reads CASSPRSSGGREQFF. DNA of the CDR3: TGCGCCAGCAGCCCAAGGTCTAGCGGGGGCCGTGAGCAGTTCTTC.

The chain links TRBV7-9 to TRBJ2-1, with D possibly matching TRBD2 (7 bases). Looked up from germline, CDR1 is SEHNR and CDR2 is FQNEAQ (reference sequence). The V end was cut by 2 bases, the J end by 9 bases, with 17 bases between. CDR3 size: 15 residues. The CDR3 loop reads CASSLSWGGQGEQFF. CDR3 bases: TGTGCCAGCAGCTTATCCTGGGGGGGCCAAGGTGAGCAGTTCTTC.

The V and J genes are TRBV10-2 and TRBJ1-1; D gene ambiguous. Germline lookup yields CDR1 WSHSY and CDR2 SAAADI. The CDR3 sequence is 14 residues long. The V and J ends lost 4 bases and 0 bases respectively, with 9 bases between them. The CDR3 coding sequence is TGCGCCAGCAGTGGCGGTGTCATGAACACTGAAGCTTTCTTT. It translates to CASSGGVMNTEAFF.

The J gene is TRBJ1-2, the V gene TRBV19; 10 nucleotides line up with TRBD1. Germline V gene sequence: CDR1 LNHDA, CDR2 SQIVND (reference sequence). This CDR3 comprises 15 residues. V lost 6 bases, J lost 4 bases, and 8 bases stayed unmatched. CDR3 protein: CASSLGRQGAYGYTF. In DNA form, the CDR3 reads TGTGCCAGTAGCTTAGGGAGACAGGGGGCCTATGGCTACACCTTC.

The rearrangement uses TRBV27 and TRBJ2-2; TRBD2 might be the D (5 bases). V was clipped by 5 bases and J by 5 bases, with 12 bases between them. CDR3 size: 14 residues. Looked up from germline, CDR1 is MNHEY and CDR2 is SMNVEV (reference sequence). The CDR3 is CASSPRGTTGELFF. CDR3 DNA: TGTGCCAGCAGTCCCCGGGGAACTACCGGGGAGCTGTTTTTT.

The J gene is TRBJ2-3, the V gene TRBV5-3; TRBD2 might be the D (5 bases). TRBV5-3 is recorded as an ORF, its role being uncertain. The ends were cut back, 3 bases at V and 9 bases at J, with 14 bases in the middle. This CDR3 is 13 amino acids long. The CDR3 DNA sequence: TGTGCCAGAAGCTCGTGTAGCGCGATGACGCAGTATTTT. Its protein product is CARSSCSAMTQYF.

The chain uses TRBV28 and TRBJ2-2; D remains unclear. The V and J ends lost 5 bases and 3 bases respectively, with 10 bases between them. The germline V gene has CDR1 MDHEN and CDR2 SYDVKM. CDR3 length: 14 amino acids. The CDR3 sequence: CASSPRLDTGELFF. The CDR3 DNA reads TGTGCCAGCAGTCCACGACTCGACACCGGGGAGCTGTTTTTT.

The CDR3 nucleotides are TGTGCCAGCAGCTTAATGGGGCGCGTCGAGCAGTACTTC. It is translated as CASSLMGRVEQYF. The V and J genes are TRBV7-3 and TRBJ2-7; D is possibly TRBD1 (5 bases). The CDR3 length is 13 residues. The V end was cut by 1 base, the J end by 6 bases, with 10 bases between. In germline, CDR1 is SGHTA, CDR2 FQGTGA.

This clone showed up just once. The chain has TRBV9 and TRBJ2-1; TRBD1 aligns across 8 bases. J was trimmed by 0 bases and V by 4 bases; bases with no gene match: 3. This CDR3 is built from 15 residues. Germline V CDR1 and CDR2: SGDLS, YYNGEE. The CDR3 here is CASSTQGGSYNEQFF. The CDR3 bases are TGTGCCAGCAGCACACAGGGGGGCTCCTACAATGAGCAGTTCTTC.

This clone was found a few times. The CDR3 is CASDGQGVHTGELFF. The DNA for the CDR3 is TGTGCCAGCGACGGACAGGGGGTGCACACCGGGGAGCTGTTTTTT. This chain uses TRBV25-1 with TRBJ2-2; 10 nucleotides match TRBD1. The CDR3 totals 15 residues. Germline values: CDR1 MGHDK, CDR2 SYGVNS. J was trimmed by 3 bases and V by 8 bases; bases with no gene match: 6.

V is TRBV2 and J is TRBJ2-1; tentative D call: TRBD2 (5 bases). V was clipped by 6 bases and J by 1 base, with 13 bases between them. CDR1 is SNHLY, CDR2 FYNNEI, per germline. The CDR3 has 15 amino acids. The CDR3 bases are TGTGCCAGCAGAGCCGGGGTGCTTTCCTACAATGAGCAGTTCTTC. Amino acid sequence: CASRAGVLSYNEQFF.

The chain recombines TRBV9 with TRBJ1-6; D is ambiguous. The CDR3 spans 13 residues. Germline CDR1 is SGDLS and CDR2 is YYNGEE. V was cut by 0 bases and J by 10 bases, with 8 bases left in between. CDR3 sequence reads: CASSVAGESPLHF. Here the CDR3 DNA reads TGTGCCAGCAGCGTAGCTGGGGAGTCACCCCTCCACTTT.

The chain recombines TRBV6-5 with TRBJ1-2; 8 bases fit TRBD1. After removal of 6 bases from V and 5 bases from J, the junction contained 8 bases not matched to a gene. The CDR3 is 14 residues long. Germline CDR1 and CDR2: MNHEY and SVGAGI. Written as DNA, the CDR3 is TGTGCCAGCAGACTTCCCGGGACAGGTTATGGCTACACCTTC. Its translation: CASRLPGTGYGYTF.

In its sample, this clone is medium-sized. The rearrangement joins TRBV5-1 to TRBJ2-1; no definite D call. The length of the CDR3 is 13 residues. CDR1 is SGHRS, CDR2 YFSETQ, per germline. The V and J ends lost 2 bases and 5 bases respectively, with 8 bases between them. CDR3 residues: CASSFSPHNEQFF. CDR3 coding DNA: TGCGCCAGCAGCTTCTCCCCCCACAATGAGCAGTTCTTC. Full variable domain (rest looked up from reference TRBV5-1 and TRBJ2-1): KAGVTQTPRYLIKTRGQQVTLSCSPISGHRSVSWYQQTPGQGLQFLFEYFSETQRNKGNFPGRFSGRQFSNSRSEMNVSTLELGDSALYLCASSFSPHNEQFFGPGTRLTVL.

This chain uses TRBV5-6 with TRBJ1-5, with D possibly matching TRBD1 (5 bases). V gave up 3 bases and J gave up 0 bases, with 13 bases separating them. This CDR3 contains 16 residues. CDR1 and CDR2 from the germline V gene are SGHDT and YYEEEE. Here the CDR3 DNA reads TGTGCCAGCAGCTATAGGGGCAGATTTAGCAATCAGCCCCAGCATTTT. Residues: CASSYRGRFSNQPQHF.

The genes are TRBV5-1 and TRBJ2-1; D gene ambiguous. The CDR3 is 14 amino acids. V dropped 2 bases and J dropped 0 bases, with 6 bases sitting between them. Germline loops: CDR1 SGHRS, CDR2 YFSETQ. This chain's CDR3 is CASSLTDSYNEQFF. CDR3 nucleotides: TGCGCCAGCAGCTTAACAGACTCCTACAATGAGCAGTTCTTC.

V and J are TRBV18 and TRBJ2-3; 7 nucleotides agree with TRBD1. V lost 6 bases to trimming and J lost 8 bases; unmatched junction nucleotides: 8. The CDR3 has 13 residues. Per the germline V gene, CDR1 is KGHSH and CDR2 is LQKENI. Here the CDR3 reads CASSPGEGATQYF. The CDR3 nucleotides are TGTGCCAGCTCCCCCGGTGAGGGGGCTACGCAGTATTTT.

This rearrangement joins TRBV6-6 to TRBJ2-7; 11 bases align to TRBD1. Germline loops: CDR1 MNHNY, CDR2 SVGAGI (reference sequence). The CDR3 runs to 15 residues. V lost 1 base, J lost 7 bases, and 6 bases stayed unmatched. The CDR3 loop reads CASSYLGQGAGEQYF. In DNA, the CDR3 is TGTGCCAGCAGTTACTTAGGACAGGGGGCTGGTGAGCAGTACTTC.

The chain carries TRBV7-9 and TRBJ1-1; 10 bases are a match to TRBD1. The CDR3 is made up of 17 amino acids. The germline gives CDR1 SEHNR, CDR2 FQNEAQ (reference sequence). The junction had 12 bases not matched to a gene; V was cut back by 4 bases and J by 4 bases. CDR3 sequence (DNA): TGTGCCAGCAGCTCCTCTCCGGGACAGGGGAGATTCACTGAAGCTTTCTTT. Its translation is CASSSSPGQGRFTEAFF. Based on the CDR3 plus reference TRBV7-9 and TRBJ1-1, the full variable domain is DTGVSQNPRHKITKRGQNVTFRCDPISEHNRLYWYRQTLGQGPEFLTYFQNEAQLEKSRLLSDRFSAERPKGSFSTLEIQRTEQGDSAMYLCASSSSPGQGRFTEAFFGQGTRLTVV.

The CDR3 DNA follows: TGTGCCAGTAGTAACTGGGACAGCGACTTTGAAGCTTTCTTT. This sequence encodes CASSNWDSDFEAFF. This chain connects TRBV19 to TRBJ1-1; TRBD1 aligns across 7 bases. V trimming: 4 bases; J trimming: 7 bases; junction bases outside the gene matches: 9. This CDR3 is built from 14 residues. The germline V gene encodes CDR1 LNHDA and CDR2 SQIVND (reference sequence).

In its sample, this clone was seen a few times. The J gene is TRBJ1-6, the V gene TRBV5-6; 8 positions agree with TRBD1. The CDR3 length is 14 residues. Trimming cost V 4 bases and J 7 bases; bases outside gene matches: 4. The V gene's germline CDR1 is SGHDT and CDR2 YYEEEE. The DNA of the CDR3 is TGTGCCAGCAGCCTAGGACAGGGCAATTCACCCCTCCACTTT. It encodes CASSLGQGNSPLHF.

The rearrangement uses TRBV19 and TRBJ1-4; D may be TRBD1 (5 bases). Germline V gene sequence: CDR1 LNHDA, CDR2 SQIVND (reference sequence). V gave up 8 bases and J gave up 7 bases, with 17 bases separating them. The CDR3 length is 14 residues. The CDR3 nucleotides read TGTGCCAGTCGGCACCGGGAGGGGAGTGAAAAACTGTTTTTT. Its protein is CASRHREGSEKLFF.

V and J are TRBV23-1 and TRBJ2-7, with D hard to call. TRBV23-1 is an open reading frame whose function is uncertain. V shed 0 bases and J shed 5 bases, with 11 bases lying between them. The CDR3 consists of 14 residues. CDR3 sequence reads: CASSQSVARNEQYF. The CDR3 DNA sequence: TGCGCCAGCAGTCAATCGGTGGCCAGGAACGAGCAGTACTTC.

This chain connects TRBV9 to TRBJ1-1; 7 bases are a match to TRBD1. V trimming: 3 bases; J trimming: 3 bases; junction bases outside the gene matches: 5. The length of the CDR3 is 14 residues. Germline V lookup: CDR1 SGDLS, CDR2 YYNGEE. CDR3 in amino acids: CASSGQGGHTEAFF. The CDR3 nucleotides are TGTGCCAGCAGCGGACAGGGCGGGCACACTGAAGCTTTCTTT.

V is TRBV5-4 and J is TRBJ2-7, with TRBD1 identical over 10 bases. After removal of 0 bases from V and 5 bases from J, the junction contained 5 bases not matched to a gene. The CDR3 extends over 15 amino acids. CDR1 is SGHNT and CDR2 is YYREEE in the germline V gene (reference sequence). The CDR3 DNA is TGTGCCAGCAGCTTGGCCGGGACAGGGGTCAACGAGCAGTACTTC. It codes for CASSLAGTGVNEQYF.

This clone was seen just once. This chain links TRBV9 with TRBJ2-5, with D unclear. The CDR3 contains 14 residues. Trimming took 4 bases from V and 2 from J, leaving 12 bases between them. The germline V gene has CDR1 SGDLS and CDR2 YYNGEE. This CDR3 is CASSPGPPQETQYF. The CDR3 coding sequence is TGTGCCAGCAGCCCGGGTCCACCTCAAGAGACCCAGTACTTC.